This T cell receptor (beta chain) was captured in a study of blood T cell repertoires in COVID-19. V lost 4 bases and J lost 7, with 10 bases in between. The CDR3 is 12 amino acids. Germline V gene lookup returns CDR1 SNHLY and CDR2 FYNNEI. The method was immunoSEQ multiplex PCR; TCRdb's version includes in-frame clones alone and lacks a portion of them. The sample lists 91,000 or so clones; roughly 86% were seen once. The rearrangement links TRBV2 to TRBJ1-2; D unresolved. The sequenced sample consisted of peripheral blood. This clonotype was sampled from a woman aged 60-75 years in a cohort sampled during active or convalescent COVID-19. DNA for the CDR3: TGTGCCAGCAGTGTGGCCCGGGGTGGCTACACCTTC. Translation: CASSVARGGYTF.